These 12 T cell receptor beta chains were all obtained from the same sample, sequenced in a study of regulatory T cells in long-lasting Graves disease listed by TCRdb under 2021. Libraries were built with multiplex PCR. The listed sequencing device is Illumina HiSeq 4000. iRepertoire HTBI primers and Arm-PCR amplification of CDR3 regions were used to construct TCR beta libraries. TCRdb reran the public reads through fastp at Q25 and MiXCR, keeping productive beta chains. All rows with the same CDR3 protein become a single entry with the most common DNA and genes. The sample has roughly 470,000 distinct CDR3 sequences on record, less than 25% of them singletons. The top ten hold 6.5% to 8% of the sample. The time point label corresponds to: persistent/refractory GD, antithyroid drugs over 5 years with positive TRAb. RNA was extracted from PBMCs in TRIzol for both TCR sequencing and RNA sequencing. The source was peripheral blood mononuclear cells (PBMCs), collected when the disease was refractory, from a patient treated with antithyroid drugs. The receptors were sampled from a female donor with Graves disease.

Note on this clonotype: The CDR3 carries no conserved terminal phenylalanine or tryptophan, so it likely arises from a read error. The chain uses TRBV27 and TRBJ1-1; no definite D call. Germline assignment: CDR1 MNHEY and CDR2 SMNVEV (reference sequence). The CDR3 runs 14 residues. DNA for the CDR3: TGTGCCAGCAGTCTCCACTCCCTAAACACTGGAGCTTTCTCT. Residues: CASSLHSLNTGAFS.

This clonotype was counted ten times or more. The gene calls are TRBV7-2 and TRBJ2-7, with 14 bases lining up with TRBD2. Germline lookup yields CDR1 SGHTA and CDR2 FQGNSA. With V trimmed by 2 bases and J by 6 bases, 3 bases remained unmatched. CDR3 size: 15 residues. CDR3 coding DNA: TGTGCCAGCAGCTTACTGGGGACTAGCGGGAGCGAGCAGTACTTC. Protein product: CASSLLGTSGSEQYF.

The rearrangement uses TRBV12-3 or TRBV12-4 and TRBJ2-3, with D possibly TRBD2 on 7 matching bases. The CDR3 covers 18 residues. The V end was cut by 6 bases, the J end by 5 bases, with 27 bases between. The CDR3 here is CASSSRPRGLQTRDTQYF. The DNA for the CDR3 is TGTGCCAGCAGCTCCCGACCCAGGGGACTACAGACTCGAGATACGCAGTATTTT.

This clonotype was observed at least ten times. The V call is TRBV20-1, the J call TRBJ1-1; D might be TRBD1 (6 bases). The CDR3 has 12 residues. Germline values: CDR1 DFQATT, CDR2 SNEGSKA (reference sequence). V dropped 2 bases and J dropped 4 bases, with 8 bases sitting between them. The CDR3 DNA follows: TGCAGTGCTAGAAGGGGGACCACTGAAGCTTTCTTT. It codes for CSARRGTTEAFF.

This chain joins TRBV27 and TRBJ2-1; TRBD2 matches 9 bases. V dropped 10 bases and J dropped 4; count of bases not matched to a gene: 5. Germline loops: CDR1 MNHEY, CDR2 SMNVEV (reference sequence). The CDR3 spans 13 residues. The CDR3 DNA follows: TGTGCCACCATAGCGGGAGCGTACAATGAGCAGTTCTTC. It is translated as CATIAGAYNEQFF.

Comments on this clonotype: Germline and junction disagree at one end, which may indicate a read error. This sequence joins TRBV20-1 and TRBJ1-6, with D maybe TRBD1 (6 bases). The CDR3 extends over 13 amino acids. The germline V gene has CDR1 DFQATT and CDR2 SNEGSKA (reference sequence). The CDR3 nucleotides are TGCAGTTCCATCGGGGGCTTCGGTTCACCCCCCCACTTT. Translated, it gives CSSIGGFGSPPHF.

This chain joins TRBV15 and TRBJ2-7, with TRBD1 identical over 10 bases. CDR1 is LNHNV and CDR2 is YYDKDF in the germline V gene (reference sequence). V shed 6 bases and J 2 bases; nucleotides not matched to a gene: 7. The CDR3 covers 15 residues. The CDR3 nucleotides read TGTGCCACCAGAACCCCGGGACAGGGGACCTACGAGCAGTACTTC. Amino acid sequence: CATRTPGQGTYEQYF.

At least ten counts were recorded for this clonotype. V gene TRBV10-1 combines with J gene TRBJ1-2; D gene unclear. Germline CDR1 and CDR2: WNHNN and SYGVQD (reference sequence). V was pared by 6 bases and J by 0 bases, with 17 bases between. The CDR3 runs to 16 residues. DNA of the CDR3: TGCGCCAGCAGGGAACAAGACCGAGAAACTAACTATGGCTACACCTTC. It codes for CASREQDRETNYGYTF.

There are a few counts of this clonotype. V and J are TRBV6-4 and TRBJ2-7, with 11 nucleotides matching TRBD1. Germline CDR1 is MRHNA and CDR2 is SNTAGT. J was trimmed by 6 bases and V by 5 bases; bases with no gene match: 9. This CDR3 region has 15 residues. The CDR3 is CASSYFTGTGGEQYF. CDR3 nucleotides: TGTGCCAGCAGTTACTTCACCGGGACAGGGGGCGAGCAGTACTTC.

This clonotype was detected ten times or more. This sequence joins TRBV24-1 and TRBJ2-5, with D possibly being TRBD2 (6 bases). Trimming stripped 1 base from V and 3 bases from J, with 11 bases between. CDR1 is KGHDR, CDR2 SFDVKD, per germline. The CDR3 consists of 15 residues. The CDR3 region is CATSDFGTGEETQYF. The CDR3 nucleotides are TGTGCCACCAGTGATTTCGGGACGGGGGAAGAGACCCAGTACTTC.

This clonotype showed up just a few times. The chain recombines TRBV7-9 with TRBJ2-7; 11 bases map to TRBD1. The CDR3 sequence is 17 residues long. Germline V gene sequence: CDR1 SEHNR, CDR2 FQNEAQ (reference sequence). The V and J ends lost 1 base and 1 base, in that order; junction bases with no gene match: 6. CDR3 nucleotides: TGTGCCAGCAGCTTAGTAGGACAGGGGGCTTTTTCCTACGAGCAGTACTTC. It translates to CASSLVGQGAFSYEQYF.

The chain has TRBV4-1 and TRBJ1-2; D may be TRBD1 (5 bases). V was trimmed by 4 bases and J by 1 base, leaving 13 bases between them. Germline V lookup: CDR1 MGHRA, CDR2 YSYEKL. The CDR3 runs to 15 residues. The CDR3 sequence: CASSLHGADNYGYTF. The CDR3 coding sequence is TGCGCCAGCAGCCTCCATGGGGCGGATAACTATGGCTACACCTTC.